The TCR beta chain described here comes from a study of CD8+ T cells in alopecia areata listed by TCRdb under 2018. Broadly, across the study: Treated patients were enrolled in an open-label pilot trial of oral tofacitinib at 5 to 10 mg twice daily for moderate-to-severe alopecia areata. Tofacitinib was administered for 6 to 18 months, and 6 months of follow-up off drug were then conducted to assess delayed response and recurrence. Patients on tofacitinib were biopsied at baseline and after 4 and 24 weeks of treatment, and several of the patients also had a later scalp biopsy. Clonality in the scalp was compared among normal scalp (n=4), patchy alopecia areata scalp (n=8), and alopecia totalis/universalis scalp (n=8). TCRbeta CDR3 regions were amplified by immunoSEQ multiplex PCR with 35 Vbeta forward and 13 Jbeta reverse primers. The study used high-throughput TCRbeta sequencing to examine T cell clonal expansion in alopecia areata, in both the C3H/HeJ mouse model and human patients. RNA came from the PAXgene miRNA kit for fixed scalp, the miRNeasy kit for PBMCs, and the RNeasy kit for mouse skin. Human TCRbeta sequencing covered scalp tissue and sorted CD4+ and CD8+ peripheral blood T cells from patchy and totalis/universalis alopecia areata patients and healthy controls. Results and caveats for the whole study, not just this receptor: Lesional scalp, especially in alopecia totalis/universalis, showed higher clonality and more expanded CD8+ clones than normal scalp, suggesting antigenic drive. Shared TCR sequences between patients were less evident than in mice, which may be partly attributable to HLA diversity in the patient population. Resident alphabeta T cells in normal human skin are also sequenced, complicating scalp TCR repertoire analysis, unlike mouse skin dominated by gammadelta T cells.

Only a few counts were recorded for this clone. No antigen is known for it. No base qualities exist here, and no much larger clone lies one base off it. From alopecia areata patients, peripheral blood was collected along with lesional scalp punch biopsies. After PBMCs were isolated by density centrifugation and stained for CD3, CD4 and CD8, a FACSAria was used to sort CD4+ and CD8+ T cells. Preparation of the library involved the immunoSEQ multiplex PCR assay. RNA was extracted from all samples and reverse transcribed into cDNA, which served as template for TCR sequencing. First-strand cDNA was synthesized using SuperScript III with a 2:1 mix of oligo-dT and random hexamers. A synthetic immune receptor repertoire was used to gauge amplification bias, and whatever bias remained was removed computationally. Turning to the authors' computational methods: Raw reads were preprocessed to remove errors, and CDR3 was defined by IMGT conventions from the conserved cysteine to phenylalanine. Clonality was computed by normalizing Shannon entropy by log2 of the number of productive unique TCRs and subtracting the result from 1. Whether each scalp clone was CD4 or CD8 was inferred by checking scalp TCRbeta sequences against the CD4 and CD8 repertoires from sorted blood. TCRdb holds this immuneACCESS table with in-frame rearrangements only. Some clones are missing; in checked studies, unresolved V genes explain under half, and the rest has no known cause. V and J calls and clone size are copied from that table; D and trimming were computed from the DNA. The sample records 100,000 to 150,000 clones, about two fifths of which are singletons. The biggest ten clones account for over 3% of the sample.

According to the germline V gene, CDR1 reads SGHTA and CDR2 reads FQGNSA. From its cysteine to its phenylalanine, the CDR3 spans 17 amino acids. Only the CDR3 part of the read is kept: 51 bases, read in frame from the first base. Clipping removes 3 bases from V and 4 bases from J, with 11 as the unmatched junction base count. The chain joins TRBV7-2 to TRBJ2-5, and 10 junctional nucleotides match TRBD2. The TCR originated in a human donor with alopecia areata. The specimen sequenced was CD4+ T cells sorted from blood. The nucleotide sequence reads as follows: TGTGCCAGCAGCTTGGTTTCGTTAGCGGGAGGTGGAGAGACCCAGTACTTC. The translation is CASSLVSLAGGGETQYF.